The text below deals with one T cell receptor (beta chain). This sample is part of a study of blood T cell repertoires in COVID-19. Study details: COVID-19 samples, acute and convalescent, were from the United States, Italy and Spain. The cDNA or gDNA used as material had been derived from T cells, B-cell-depleted T cells, or PBMCs.

This CDR3 has 16 residues. The germline V gene has CDR1 MNHEY and CDR2 SMNVEV (reference sequence). The V end lost 5 bases, the J end lost 4 bases, and 17 bases lay between the germline ends. Study processing details: Reference gene primer amplification gave nucleated cell count estimates. The assay was immunoSEQ multiplex PCR, and TCRdb's table has in-frame clones only and misses some. Clone size and V and J calls were adopted from that table, with D and trimming inferred from the DNA. Of 90,000 to 100,000 clones detected, over 80% appear once; the ten largest clones hold more than 15%. The rearrangement links TRBV27 to TRBJ1-4; tentative D call: TRBD1 (5 bases). The sample consisted of peripheral blood. The receptor's source is a man older than 75 with acute or convalescent COVID-19. DNA for the CDR3: TGTGCCAGCAGTACCCTAACCGGGACTTATAATGAAAAACTGTTTTTT. Translation: CASSTLTGTYNEKLFF.